A single sample gave rise to the 11 T cell receptor beta chains below, sequenced in a study of neurological immune-mediated disorders. A single record per CDR3 protein comes from TCRdb applying MiXCR to the 5' RACE reads. Found here are 71,000 or so distinct CDR3 sequences, about 5.5% of them singletons; the top ten hold 2% to 2.5%. The sequencing sample was made of PBMCs. Every receptor here comes from a woman in her thirties with multiple sclerosis.

This clonotype has a count of ten or more. J is TRBJ1-2 and V is TRBV20-1; D perhaps matches TRBD1 (5 bases). The CDR3 consists of 13 residues. V was clipped by 3 bases and J by 8 bases, with 16 bases between them. Per germline, CDR1 DFQATT and CDR2 SNEGSKA (reference sequence). The CDR3 DNA is TGCAGTGCTAGGCCGAGTCTATGGGGCGGCTACACCTTC. Translated, it gives CSARPSLWGGYTF.

This clonotype has at least ten counts. The chain is built from TRBV14 and TRBJ2-2; D is undetermined. The CDR3 consists of 15 residues. Germline loops: CDR1 SGHDN, CDR2 FVKESK. V dropped 6 bases and J dropped 4 bases, with 15 bases sitting between them. The CDR3 loop reads CASSPRPGRTGELFF. For the CDR3, the DNA is TGTGCCAGCAGTCCCAGACCCGGACGCACCGGGGAGCTGTTTTTT.

In this sample, this clonotype turned up many times. The chain joins TRBV14 to TRBJ2-3; D remains ambiguous. V was shortened by 0 bases and J by 3 bases, with 10 bases between the two germline ends. CDR3 length: 15 residues. Germline CDR1 reads SGHDN; CDR2 reads FVKESK. The DNA of the CDR3 is TGTGCCAGCAGCCAAGATAGGTATCGGACAGATACGCAGTATTTT. It specifies CASSQDRYRTDTQYF.

This clonotype was observed many times. This chain joins TRBV5-1 and TRBJ2-1, with D perhaps matching TRBD1 (6 bases). Germline CDR1 is SGHRS and CDR2 is YFSETQ. Deletions cut 0 bases from V and 7 bases from J, with 14 bases between. The CDR3 extends over 15 amino acids. CDR3 in DNA: TGCGCCAGCAGCTTGGCCAGCACCAGGGGTAATGAGCAGTTCTTC. This gives the protein CASSLASTRGNEQFF.

This clonotype was counted ten times or more. The chain is built from TRBV5-6 and TRBJ1-3; D is undetermined. Germline CDR1 reads SGHDT; CDR2 reads YYEEEE. V was clipped by 6 bases and J by 4 bases, with 14 bases between them. The CDR3 runs 14 residues. CDR3 sequence (DNA): TGTGCCAGCATCGGACGGAAAGCCGGAAACACCATATATTTT. Protein: CASIGRKAGNTIYF.

This clonotype has only a few counts. This rearrangement joins TRBV20-1 to TRBJ2-3; no clear D. V was shortened by 4 bases and J by 4 bases, with 9 bases between the two germline ends. Per germline, CDR1 DFQATT and CDR2 SNEGSKA (reference sequence). This CDR3 comprises 12 residues. The CDR3 loop is CSATQEADTQYF. The CDR3 bases are TGCAGTGCTACCCAGGAAGCAGATACGCAGTATTTT.

This clonotype was observed at least ten times. V is TRBV5-1 and J is TRBJ1-1, with unresolved D. The CDR3 has 15 amino acids. Germline V CDR1 and CDR2: SGHRS, YFSETQ. V shed 0 bases and J shed 8 bases, with 17 bases lying between them. CDR3 residues: CASSLAAGARIEAFF. DNA for the CDR3: TGCGCCAGCAGCTTGGCGGCGGGCGCGAGGATAGAAGCTTTCTTT. Full variable domain (remainder filled in from reference TRBV5-1 and TRBJ1-1): KAGVTQTPRYLIKTRGQQVTLSCSPISGHRSVSWYQQTPGQGLQFLFEYFSETQRNKGNFPGRFSGRQFSNSRSEMNVSTLELGDSALYLCASSLAAGARIEAFFGQGTRLTVV.

A remark on this clonotype: Given the absence of the conserved phenylalanine or tryptophan at the CDR3 end, a read error is likely. This chain connects TRBV7-8 to TRBJ1-6; TRBD1 matches 9 bases. There are 15 residues in the CDR3. Germline CDR1 reads SGHVS; CDR2 reads FQNEAQ. The CDR3: CASSPGTGFNSHLHC. CDR3 sequence (DNA): TGTGCCAGCAGCCCAGGGACAGGGTTTAATTCACACCTCCACTGT.

This clonotype has ten or more counts. The rearrangement links TRBV20-1 to TRBJ2-3, with 12 bases that match TRBD2. This CDR3 region has 17 residues. V was clipped by 2 bases and J by 5 bases; unmatched bases: 11. Germline-derived CDR1 and CDR2 are DFQATT and SNEGSKA (reference sequence). CDR3: CSARSTASGRAKDTQYF. As DNA, the CDR3 is TGCAGTGCTAGATCAACTGCTAGCGGGAGGGCCAAAGATACGCAGTATTTT.

This clonotype has only a few counts. This chain links TRBV5-1 with TRBJ1-1; 7 positions match TRBD1. Germline V gene data show CDR1 as SGHRS and CDR2 as YFSETQ. Trimming took 0 bases from V and 2 from J; bases not matched to a gene: 7. The CDR3 extends over 16 amino acids. The CDR3 reads CASSLGAGTVNTEAFF. The CDR3 nucleotides are TGCGCCAGCAGCTTGGGGGCCGGGACAGTTAACACTGAAGCTTTCTTT.

The table lists this clonotype with many counts. The genes are TRBV5-1 and TRBJ2-7; 10 positions agree with TRBD2. J gave up 6 bases and V 4 bases, and 7 bases lay outside the gene matches. CDR1 is SGHRS, CDR2 YFSETQ, per germline. The length of the CDR3 is 14 residues. This CDR3 is CASSTLAGAIEQYF. The DNA for the CDR3 is TGCGCCAGCAGCACCCTAGCGGGAGCGATCGAGCAGTACTTC. Filled out from reference TRBV5-1 and TRBJ2-7, the complete variable domain reads KAGVTQTPRYLIKTRGQQVTLSCSPISGHRSVSWYQQTPGQGLQFLFEYFSETQRNKGNFPGRFSGRQFSNSRSEMNVSTLELGDSALYLCASSTLAGAIEQYFGPGTRLTVT.